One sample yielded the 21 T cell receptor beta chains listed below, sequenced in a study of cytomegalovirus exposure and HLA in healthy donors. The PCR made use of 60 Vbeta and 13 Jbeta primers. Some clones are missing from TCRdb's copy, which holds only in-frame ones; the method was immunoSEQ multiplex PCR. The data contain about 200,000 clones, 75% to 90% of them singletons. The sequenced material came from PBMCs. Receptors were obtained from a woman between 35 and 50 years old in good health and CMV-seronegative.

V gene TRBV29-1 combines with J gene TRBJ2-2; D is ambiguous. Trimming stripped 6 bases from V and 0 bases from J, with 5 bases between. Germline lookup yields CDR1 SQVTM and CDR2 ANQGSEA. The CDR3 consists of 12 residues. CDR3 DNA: TGCAGCGTAAATACGAACACCGGGGAGCTGTTTTTT. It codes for CSVNTNTGELFF.

This CDR3 is CASSVNGNTGELFF. DNA of the CDR3: TGTGCCAGCAGCGTCAACGGGAACACCGGGGAGCTGTTTTTT. The genes are TRBV9 and TRBJ2-2; D unresolved. Trimming shortened V by 2 bases and J by 1 base, and 6 bases separated the two germline ends. The CDR3 sequence is 14 residues long. CDR1 is SGDLS and CDR2 is YYNGEE in the germline V gene.

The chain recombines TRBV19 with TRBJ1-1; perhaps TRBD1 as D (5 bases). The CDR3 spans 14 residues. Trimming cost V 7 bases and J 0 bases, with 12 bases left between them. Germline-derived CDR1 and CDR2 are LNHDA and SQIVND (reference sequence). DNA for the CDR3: TGTGCCAGTACCTCCTCGGGGGTGAACACTGAAGCTTTCTTT. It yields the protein CASTSSGVNTEAFF.

The CDR3 region has the DNA TGTGCCAGCAGCCCACGGACAGGGTACTACGAGCAGTACTTC. Its protein is CASSPRTGYYEQYF. The chain uses TRBV7-2 and TRBJ2-7; 8 nucleotides agree with TRBD1. After removal of 5 bases from V and 3 bases from J, the junction contained 6 bases not matched to a gene. This CDR3 spans 14 amino acids. Per germline, CDR1 SGHTA and CDR2 FQGNSA.

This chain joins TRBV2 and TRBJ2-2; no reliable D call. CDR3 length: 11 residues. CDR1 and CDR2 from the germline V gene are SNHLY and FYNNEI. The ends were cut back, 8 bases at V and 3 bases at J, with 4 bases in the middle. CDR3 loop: CASSDTGELFF. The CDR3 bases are TGTGCCAGCTCGGACACCGGGGAGCTGTTTTTT.

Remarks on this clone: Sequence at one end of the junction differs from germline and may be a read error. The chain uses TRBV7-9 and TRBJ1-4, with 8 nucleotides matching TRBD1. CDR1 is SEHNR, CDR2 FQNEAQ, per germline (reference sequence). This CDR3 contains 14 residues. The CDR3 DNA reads TGTTCCAGCAGCTCGGACAGGGACGGTGAAAAACTGTTTTTT. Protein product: CSSSSDRDGEKLFF.

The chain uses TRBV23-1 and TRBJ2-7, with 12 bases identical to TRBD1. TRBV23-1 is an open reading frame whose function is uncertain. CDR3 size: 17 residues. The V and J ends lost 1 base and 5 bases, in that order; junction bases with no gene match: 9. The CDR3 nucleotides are TGCGCCAGCAGTCAATACCCTCGGGGACAGGGGGCTCACGAGCAGTACTTC. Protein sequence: CASSQYPRGQGAHEQYF.

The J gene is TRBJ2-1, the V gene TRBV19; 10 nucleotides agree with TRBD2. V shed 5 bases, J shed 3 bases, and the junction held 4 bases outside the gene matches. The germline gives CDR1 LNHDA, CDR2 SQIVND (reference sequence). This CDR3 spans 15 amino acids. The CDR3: CASSQREGLYNEQFF. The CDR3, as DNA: TGTGCCAGTAGTCAGCGGGAGGGCCTCTACAATGAGCAGTTCTTC.

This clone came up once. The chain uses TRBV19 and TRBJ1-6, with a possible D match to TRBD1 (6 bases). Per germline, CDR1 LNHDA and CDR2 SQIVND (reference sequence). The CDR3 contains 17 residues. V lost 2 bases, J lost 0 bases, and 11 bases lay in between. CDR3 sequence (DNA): TGTGCCAGTAGTATACAGGGGCCGAGCTCCTATAATTCACCCCTCCACTTT. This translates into CASSIQGPSSYNSPLHF.

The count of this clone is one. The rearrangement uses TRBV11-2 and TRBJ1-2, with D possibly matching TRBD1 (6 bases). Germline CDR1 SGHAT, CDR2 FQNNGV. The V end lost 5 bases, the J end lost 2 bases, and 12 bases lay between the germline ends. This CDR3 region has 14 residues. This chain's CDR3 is CASSPGDTNYGYTF. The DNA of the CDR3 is TGTGCCAGCAGCCCCGGGGACACCAACTATGGCTACACCTTC.

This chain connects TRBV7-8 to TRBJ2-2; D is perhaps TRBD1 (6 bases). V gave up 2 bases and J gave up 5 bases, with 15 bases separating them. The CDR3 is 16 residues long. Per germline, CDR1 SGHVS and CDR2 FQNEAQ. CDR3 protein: CASSLMARGLTGELFF. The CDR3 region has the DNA TGTGCCAGCAGCTTAATGGCCAGGGGTTTAACCGGGGAGCTGTTTTTT.

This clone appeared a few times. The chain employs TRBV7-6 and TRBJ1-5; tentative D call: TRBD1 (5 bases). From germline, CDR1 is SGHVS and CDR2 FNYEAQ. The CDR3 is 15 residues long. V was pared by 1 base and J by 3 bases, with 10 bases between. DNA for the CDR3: TGTGCCAGCAGCTTAGACGCAGGGTTCAATCAGCCCCAGCATTTT. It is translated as CASSLDAGFNQPQHF. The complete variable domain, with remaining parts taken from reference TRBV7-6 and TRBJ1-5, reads GAGVSQSPRYKVTKRGQDVALRCDPISGHVSLYWYRQALGQGPEFLTYFNYEAQQDKSGLPNDRFSAERPEGSISTLTIQRTEQRDSAMYRCASSLDAGFNQPQHFGDGTRLSIL.

The CDR3 coding sequence is TGTGCCAGCAGCTCCGGACTAGATGCCTACGAGCAGTACTTC. Residues: CASSSGLDAYEQYF. The chain couples TRBV7-2 to TRBJ2-7; 7 bases match TRBD2. The CDR3 contains 14 residues. Germline-derived CDR1 and CDR2 are SGHTA and FQGNSA. Trimming took 4 bases from V and 2 from J; bases not matched to a gene: 5.

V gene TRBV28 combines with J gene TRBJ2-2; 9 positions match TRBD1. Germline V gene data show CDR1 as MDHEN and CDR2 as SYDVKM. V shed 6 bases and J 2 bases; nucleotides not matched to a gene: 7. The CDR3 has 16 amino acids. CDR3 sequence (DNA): TGTGCCAGCAGGGAGGGGGGACAGGGTAACACCGGGGAGCTGTTTTTT. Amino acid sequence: CASREGGQGNTGELFF.

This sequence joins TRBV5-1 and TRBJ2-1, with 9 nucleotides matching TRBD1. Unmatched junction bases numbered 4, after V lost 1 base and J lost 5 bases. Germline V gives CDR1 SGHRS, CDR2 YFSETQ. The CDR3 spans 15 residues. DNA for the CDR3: TGCGCCAGCAGCTTGACAGGGGGCTTTAACAATGAGCAGTTCTTC. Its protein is CASSLTGGFNNEQFF.

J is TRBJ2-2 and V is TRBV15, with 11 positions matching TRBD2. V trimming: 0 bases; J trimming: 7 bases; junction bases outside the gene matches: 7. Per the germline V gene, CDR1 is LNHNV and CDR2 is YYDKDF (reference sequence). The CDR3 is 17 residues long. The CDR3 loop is CATSRDRLAGGVGELFF. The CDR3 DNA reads TGTGCCACCAGCAGAGATCGCCTAGCGGGAGGTGTCGGGGAGCTGTTTTTT.

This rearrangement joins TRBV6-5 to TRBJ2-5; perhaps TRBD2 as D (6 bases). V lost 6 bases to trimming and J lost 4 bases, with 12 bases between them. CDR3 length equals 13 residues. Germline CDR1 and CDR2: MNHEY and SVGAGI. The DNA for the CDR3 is TGTGCCAGCAGCTGGGTCGGGGGAGAGACCCAGTACTTC. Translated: CASSWVGGETQYF.

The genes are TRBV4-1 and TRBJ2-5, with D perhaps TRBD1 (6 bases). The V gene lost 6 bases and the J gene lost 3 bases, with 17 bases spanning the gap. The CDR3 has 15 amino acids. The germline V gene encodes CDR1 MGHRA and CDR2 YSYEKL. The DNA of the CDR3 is TGCGCCAGCAGTTATGAGATAGGGACAAAAGAGACCCAGTACTTC. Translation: CASSYEIGTKETQYF.

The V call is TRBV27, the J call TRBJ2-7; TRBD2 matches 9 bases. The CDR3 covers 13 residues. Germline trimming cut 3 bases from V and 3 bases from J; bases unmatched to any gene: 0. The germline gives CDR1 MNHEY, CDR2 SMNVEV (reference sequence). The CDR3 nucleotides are TGTGCCAGCAGTTTGCGGGAGGGCTACGAGCAGTACTTC. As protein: CASSLREGYEQYF.

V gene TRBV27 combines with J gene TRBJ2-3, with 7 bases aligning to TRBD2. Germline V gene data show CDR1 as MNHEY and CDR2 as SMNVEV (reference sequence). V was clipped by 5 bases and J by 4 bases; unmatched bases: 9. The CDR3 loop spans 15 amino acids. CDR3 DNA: TGTGCCAGCAGTCCGCCGACTAGCTGGGCAGATACGCAGTATTTT. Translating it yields CASSPPTSWADTQYF.

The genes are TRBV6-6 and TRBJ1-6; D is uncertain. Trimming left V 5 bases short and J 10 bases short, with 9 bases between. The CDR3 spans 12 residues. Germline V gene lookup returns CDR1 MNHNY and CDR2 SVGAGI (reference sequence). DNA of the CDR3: TGTGCCAGCAGTCGGGATCAATCACCCCTCCACTTT. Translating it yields CASSRDQSPLHF.